A single sample is the source of the 17 T cell receptor beta chains below, sequenced in a study of radiotherapy plus CTLA-4 blockade in lung cancer. TCRdb keeps only in-frame clones here, not all; method: immunoSEQ multiplex PCR. The top ten clones hold roughly 3.5% of a sample with some 92,000 clones, 75% to 85% of them seen once. The specimen comprised peripheral blood, sampled from a patient treated with radiotherapy plus ipilimumab. All receptors derive from a human donor with non-small cell lung cancer who had a partial response to radiotherapy plus ipilimumab.

The rearrangement uses TRBV7-2 and TRBJ2-7, with TRBD2 as a possible D gene (6 bases). The CDR3 has 14 amino acids. Per germline, CDR1 SGHTA and CDR2 FQGNSA. Trimming removed 1 base at V and 0 bases at J, with 7 bases between. The CDR3 is CASSLVRGSYEQYF. The CDR3 DNA reads as TGTGCCAGCAGCTTAGTGCGGGGCTCCTACGAGCAGTACTTC.

The chain links TRBV5-4 to TRBJ2-5; 8 nucleotides match TRBD2. CDR3 length: 16 residues. Trimming took 5 bases from V and 1 from J; bases not matched to a gene: 10. Germline CDR1 and CDR2: SGHNT and YYREEE (reference sequence). CDR3 protein: CASRGGPAGGQETQYF. CDR3 DNA: TGTGCCAGCAGGGGGGGACCGGCGGGGGGCCAAGAGACCCAGTACTTC.

The chain employs TRBV2 and TRBJ2-5; 7 bases are a match to TRBD2. The length of the CDR3 is 14 residues. Germline V gene sequence: CDR1 SNHLY, CDR2 FYNNEI. The junction had 2 bases not matched to a gene; V was cut back by 3 bases and J by 1 base. The CDR3 DNA reads as TGTGCCAGCAGTGAGAGCGGGACCCAAGAGACCCAGTACTTC. Translation gives CASSESGTQETQYF. The whole variable domain, remainder taken from reference TRBV2 and TRBJ2-5, is EPEVTQTPSHQVTQMGQEVILRCVPISNHLYFYWYRQILGQKVEFLVSFYNNEISEKSEIFDDQFSVERPDGSNFTLKIRSTKLEDSAMYFCASSESGTQETQYFGPGTRLLVL.

This clone has a handful of counts. Other DNA sequences in this specimen translate into the identical CDR3. This chain uses TRBV28 with TRBJ2-7, with 11 bases aligning to TRBD2. CDR1 and CDR2 from the germline V gene are MDHEN and SYDVKM. V lost 5 bases, J lost 0 bases, and 3 bases stayed unmatched. The CDR3 is 15 residues long. The CDR3 DNA reads TGTGCCAGCAGTAGGGGACTAGCGGACTCCTACGAGCAGTACTTC. As protein: CASSRGLADSYEQYF.

The gene calls are TRBV11-2 and TRBJ2-5; D is perhaps TRBD1 (6 bases). CDR1 SGHAT and CDR2 FQNNGV come from the germline V gene. Trimming left V 4 bases short and J 3 bases short, with 12 bases between. This CDR3 region has 14 residues. CDR3 amino acids: CASSSDWDKETQYF. The CDR3 DNA follows: TGTGCCAGCAGCTCGGACTGGGACAAAGAGACCCAGTACTTC.

The chain recombines TRBV6-1 with TRBJ2-7; D is perhaps TRBD1 (6 bases). The CDR3 sequence is 15 residues long. Trimming took 6 bases from V and 0 from J, leaving 15 bases between them. Germline loops: CDR1 MNHNS, CDR2 SASEGT. The CDR3 DNA follows: TGTGCCAGCAGAACTACCAGGGGCTTCTCCTACGAGCAGTACTTC. This sequence encodes CASRTTRGFSYEQYF.

This clone appeared a single time. V gene TRBV18 combines with J gene TRBJ2-1, with 10 bases lining up with TRBD2. Trimming cost V 4 bases and J 10 bases; bases outside gene matches: 10. The CDR3 has 15 amino acids. The germline V gene has CDR1 KGHSH and CDR2 LQKENI. In DNA form, the CDR3 reads TGTGCCAGCTCACTAACTAGCGGGATACTTCAAGAGCAGTTCTTC. Protein product: CASSLTSGILQEQFF.

This sequence joins TRBV11-2 and TRBJ2-5; D not resolved. Trimming left V 5 bases short and J 2 bases short, with 9 bases between. The CDR3 loop spans 13 amino acids. CDR1 is SGHAT, CDR2 FQNNGV, per germline. The CDR3 nucleotides read TGTGCCAGCAGCCGCGGTTCACAAGAGACCCAGTACTTC. Protein sequence: CASSRGSQETQYF.

The CDR3 nucleotides are TGCGCCAGCAGCGGGACTAGCGGCCCCTACGAGCAGTACTTC. Its translation is CASSGTSGPYEQYF. The J gene is TRBJ2-7, the V gene TRBV5-1; 11 bases line up with TRBD2. Germline CDR1 reads SGHRS; CDR2 reads YFSETQ. Losses at the gene ends were 4 bases for V and 2 bases for J; bases not matched to a gene: 2. The CDR3 has 14 residues.

This chain uses TRBV19 with TRBJ2-3; 9 bases fit TRBD1. J was trimmed by 0 bases and V by 8 bases; bases with no gene match: 9. This CDR3 has 16 residues. Germline V CDR1 and CDR2: LNHDA, SQIVND (reference sequence). The CDR3 is CASASGQGFSTDTQYF. CDR3 nucleotide sequence: TGTGCCAGTGCGTCGGGACAGGGTTTTAGCACAGATACGCAGTATTTT.

The chain combines TRBV13 with TRBJ2-5; a possible D gene is TRBD2 (5 bases). The CDR3 covers 16 residues. The V and J ends lost 1 base and 5 bases respectively, with 17 bases between them. The germline CDR1 and CDR2 sequences are PRHDT and FYEKMQ (reference sequence). This CDR3 is CASSLVITGPGETQYF. CDR3 bases: TGTGCCAGCAGCTTAGTAATTACCGGGCCGGGGGAGACCCAGTACTTC.

The J gene is TRBJ2-1, the V gene TRBV7-9; 8 bases are a match to TRBD2. The CDR3 has 17 residues. Looked up from germline, CDR1 is SEHNR and CDR2 is FQNEAQ (reference sequence). With V trimmed by 5 bases and J by 4 bases, 13 bases remained unmatched. CDR3 residues: CASSPLAERAPYNEQFF. Written as DNA, the CDR3 is TGTGCCAGCAGCCCACTAGCGGAGCGAGCCCCTTACAATGAGCAGTTCTTC. The variable domain in full, with the rest retrieved from reference TRBV7-9 and TRBJ2-1, is DTGVSQNPRHKITKRGQNVTFRCDPISEHNRLYWYRQTLGQGPEFLTYFQNEAQLEKSRLLSDRFSAERPKGSFSTLEIQRTEQGDSAMYLCASSPLAERAPYNEQFFGPGTRLTVL.

The chain recombines TRBV29-1 with TRBJ2-1; 7 bases line up with TRBD2. Germline loops: CDR1 SQVTM, CDR2 ANQGSEA. This CDR3 has 14 amino acids. The V and J ends lost 7 bases and 3 bases, in that order; junction bases with no gene match: 9. CDR3: CSAEGRGSYNEQFF. In DNA, the CDR3 is TGCAGCGCCGAGGGCCGCGGGAGCTACAATGAGCAGTTCTTC.

The chain carries TRBV19 and TRBJ1-5; D may be TRBD1 (6 bases). Germline V gene lookup returns CDR1 LNHDA and CDR2 SQIVND (reference sequence). The CDR3 is 16 amino acids. V gave up 4 bases and J gave up 5 bases, with 18 bases separating them. The CDR3, as DNA: TGTGCCAGTAGTACTCCCCGGGGGGCGGGAGATCAGCCCCAGCATTTT. Protein product: CASSTPRGAGDQPQHF.

The gene calls are TRBV29-1 and TRBJ1-1; TRBD1 is a possible D gene (6 bases). Trimming cost V 1 base and J 4 bases, with 13 bases left between them. This CDR3 is 14 amino acids long. Germline assignment: CDR1 SQVTM and CDR2 ANQGSEA. The CDR3 loop is CSVEVGRGATEAFF. CDR3 coding DNA: TGCAGCGTTGAAGTTGGCAGGGGCGCCACTGAAGCTTTCTTT.

The CDR3 sequence is CAWRGRGVHLNTEAFF. CDR3 DNA: TGTGCCTGGCGGGGCAGGGGGGTTCATTTGAACACTGAAGCTTTCTTT. The V call is TRBV30, the J call TRBJ1-1; TRBD1 matches at 7 bases. This CDR3 has 16 residues. In germline, CDR1 is GTSNPN, CDR2 SVGIG (reference sequence). V gave up 5 bases and J gave up 0 bases; unmatched junction bases: 12.

The chain employs TRBV6-5 and TRBJ2-1; perhaps TRBD1 as D (5 bases). The CDR3 is 15 residues long. Germline V gene sequence: CDR1 MNHEY, CDR2 SVGAGI. The V gene lost 2 bases and the J gene lost 0 bases, with 8 bases spanning the gap. In DNA form, the CDR3 reads TGTGCCAGCAGTTACGGACACCCCTCCTACAATGAGCAGTTCTTC. Translated, it gives CASSYGHPSYNEQFF.